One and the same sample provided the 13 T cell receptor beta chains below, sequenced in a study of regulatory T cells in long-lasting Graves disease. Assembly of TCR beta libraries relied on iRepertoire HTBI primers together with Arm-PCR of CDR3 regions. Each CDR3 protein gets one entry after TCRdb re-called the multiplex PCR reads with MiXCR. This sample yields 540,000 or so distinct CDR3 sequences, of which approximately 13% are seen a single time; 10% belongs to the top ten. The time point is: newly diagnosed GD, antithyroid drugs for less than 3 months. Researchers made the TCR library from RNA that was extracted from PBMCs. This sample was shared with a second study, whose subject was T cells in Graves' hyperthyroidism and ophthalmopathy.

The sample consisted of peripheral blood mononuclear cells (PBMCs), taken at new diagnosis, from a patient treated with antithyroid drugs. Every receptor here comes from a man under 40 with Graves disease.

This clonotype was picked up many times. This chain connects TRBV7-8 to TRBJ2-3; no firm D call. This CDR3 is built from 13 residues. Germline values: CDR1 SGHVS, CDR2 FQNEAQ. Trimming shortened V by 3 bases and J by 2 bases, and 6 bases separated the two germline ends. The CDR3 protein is CASSFRLTDTQYF. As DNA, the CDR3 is TGTGCCAGCAGCTTCCGCCTCACAGATACGCAGTATTTT.

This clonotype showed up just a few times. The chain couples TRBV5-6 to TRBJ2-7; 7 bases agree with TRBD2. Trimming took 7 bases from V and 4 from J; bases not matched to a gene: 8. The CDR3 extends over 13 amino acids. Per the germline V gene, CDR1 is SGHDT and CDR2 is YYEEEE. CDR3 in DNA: TGTGCCAGCGGACGGGCGGGAGCTTACGAGCAGTACTTC. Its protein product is CASGRAGAYEQYF.

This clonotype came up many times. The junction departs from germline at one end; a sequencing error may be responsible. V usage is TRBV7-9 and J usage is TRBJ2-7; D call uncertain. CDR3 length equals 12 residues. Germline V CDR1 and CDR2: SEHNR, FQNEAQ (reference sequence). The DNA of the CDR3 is TGCGCCAGCAGCTTAGGGCGCTACGAGCAGTACTTC. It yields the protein CASSLGRYEQYF.

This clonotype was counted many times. CDR3 sequence reads: CASSKPGLGASYEQYF. The CDR3 DNA sequence: TGTGCCAGCAGCAAACCGGGACTAGGGGCCTCCTACGAGCAGTACTTC. V and J are TRBV12-3 or TRBV12-4 and TRBJ2-7; 8 bases are shared with TRBD2. CDR3 length: 16 amino acids. The V and J ends lost 6 bases and 0 bases, in that order; junction bases with no gene match: 10.

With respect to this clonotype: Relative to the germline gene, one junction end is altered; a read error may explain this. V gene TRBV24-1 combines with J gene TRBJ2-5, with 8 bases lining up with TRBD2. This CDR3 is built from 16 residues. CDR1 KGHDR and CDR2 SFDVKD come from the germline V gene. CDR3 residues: CATSDLGSGSVYEQSF. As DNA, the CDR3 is TGTGCCACCAGTGATTTGGGCAGCGGGAGTGTTTATGAGCAGTCCTTC.

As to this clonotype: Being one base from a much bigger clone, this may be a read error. For the CDR3, the DNA is TGCAGCGTTGTGTCGGGGGCGGCACAAGAGACCCAGTACTTC. It specifies CSVVSGAAQETQYF. This chain joins TRBV29-1 and TRBJ2-5; D is perhaps TRBD1 or TRBD2 (6 bases each). The V and J ends lost 4 bases and 2 bases respectively, with 14 bases between them. This CDR3 contains 14 residues. The V gene's germline CDR1 is SQVTM and CDR2 ANQGSEA.

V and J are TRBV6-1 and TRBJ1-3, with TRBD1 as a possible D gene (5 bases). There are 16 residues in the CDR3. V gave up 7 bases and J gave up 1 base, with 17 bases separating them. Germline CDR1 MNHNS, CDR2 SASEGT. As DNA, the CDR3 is TGTGCCAGCATCGACAAAACAGGTTTATCTGGAAACACCATATATTTT. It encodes CASIDKTGLSGNTIYF.

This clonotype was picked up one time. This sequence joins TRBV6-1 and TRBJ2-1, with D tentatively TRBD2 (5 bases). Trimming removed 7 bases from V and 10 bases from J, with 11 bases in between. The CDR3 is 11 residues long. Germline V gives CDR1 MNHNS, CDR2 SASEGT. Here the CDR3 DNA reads TGTGCCAGCAACGGGAACTACGAGCAGTTCTTC. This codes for CASNGNYEQFF.

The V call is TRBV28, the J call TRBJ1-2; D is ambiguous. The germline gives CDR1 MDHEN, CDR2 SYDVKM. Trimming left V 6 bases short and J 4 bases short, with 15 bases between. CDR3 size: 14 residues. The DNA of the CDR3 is TGTGCCAGCAGGAGGATGGACGGTCGCTATGGCTACACCTTC. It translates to CASRRMDGRYGYTF.

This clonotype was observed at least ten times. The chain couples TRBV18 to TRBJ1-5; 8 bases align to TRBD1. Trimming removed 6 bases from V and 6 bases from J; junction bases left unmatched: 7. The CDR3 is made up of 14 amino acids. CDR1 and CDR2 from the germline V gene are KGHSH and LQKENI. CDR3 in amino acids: CASSPTGEGQPQHF. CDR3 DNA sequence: TGTGCCAGCTCGCCGACAGGGGAGGGTCAGCCCCAGCATTTT.

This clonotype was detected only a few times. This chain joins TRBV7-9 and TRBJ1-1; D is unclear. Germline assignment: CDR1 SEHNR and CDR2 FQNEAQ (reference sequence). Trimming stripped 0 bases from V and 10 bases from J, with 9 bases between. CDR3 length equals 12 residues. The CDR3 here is CASSLAWGGAFF. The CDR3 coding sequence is TGTGCCAGCAGCTTAGCGTGGGGTGGAGCTTTCTTT.

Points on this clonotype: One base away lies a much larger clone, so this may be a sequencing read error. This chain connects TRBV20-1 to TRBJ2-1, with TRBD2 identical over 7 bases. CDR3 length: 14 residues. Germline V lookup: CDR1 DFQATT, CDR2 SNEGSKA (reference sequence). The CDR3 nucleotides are TGCAGTGCTATCGGCGGGAGTTCCTACAATGAGCAGTCCTTC. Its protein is CSAIGGSSYNEQSF.

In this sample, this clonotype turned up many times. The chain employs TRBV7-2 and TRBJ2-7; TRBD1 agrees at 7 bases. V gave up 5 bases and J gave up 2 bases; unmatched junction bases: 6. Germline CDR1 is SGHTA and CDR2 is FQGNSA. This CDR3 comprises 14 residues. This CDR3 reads CASSPRQGPYEQYF. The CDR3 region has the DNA TGTGCCAGCAGCCCTCGACAGGGACCCTACGAGCAGTACTTC.